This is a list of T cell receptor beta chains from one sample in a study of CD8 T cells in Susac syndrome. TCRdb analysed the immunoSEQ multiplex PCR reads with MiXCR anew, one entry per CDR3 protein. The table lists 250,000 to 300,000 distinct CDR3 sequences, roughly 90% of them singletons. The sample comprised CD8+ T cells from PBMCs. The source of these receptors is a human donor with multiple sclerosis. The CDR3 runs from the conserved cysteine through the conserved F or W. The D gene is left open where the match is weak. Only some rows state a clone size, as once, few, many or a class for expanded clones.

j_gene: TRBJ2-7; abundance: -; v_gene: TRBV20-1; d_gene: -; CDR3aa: CSARDINEQYF; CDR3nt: TGCAGTGCTAGAGATATTAACGAGCAGTACTTC
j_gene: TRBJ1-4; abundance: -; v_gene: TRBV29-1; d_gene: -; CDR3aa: CSVEVREKLFF; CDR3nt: TGCAGCGTTGAAGTCCGAGAAAAACTGTTTTTT
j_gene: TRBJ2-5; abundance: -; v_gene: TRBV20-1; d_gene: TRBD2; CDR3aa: CSARDGLAGGETQYF; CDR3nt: TGCAGTGCTAGAGATGGGCTAGCGGGAGGGGAGACCCAGTACTTC
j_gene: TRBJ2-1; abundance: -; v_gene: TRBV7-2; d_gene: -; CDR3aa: CASSLVDGYNEQFF; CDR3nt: TGTGCCAGCAGCTTAGTGGACGGATACAATGAGCAGTTCTTC
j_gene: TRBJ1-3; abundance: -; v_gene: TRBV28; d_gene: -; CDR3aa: CASTVLLSGNTIYF; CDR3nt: TGTGCCAGCACAGTATTGCTCTCTGGAAACACCATATATTTT
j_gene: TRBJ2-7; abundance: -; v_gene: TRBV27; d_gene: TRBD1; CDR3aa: CASSLSGTGGYEQYF; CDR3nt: TGTGCCAGCAGTTTATCGGGGACAGGGGGCTACGAGCAGTACTTC
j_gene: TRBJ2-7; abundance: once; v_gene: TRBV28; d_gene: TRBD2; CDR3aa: CASSLGTSGRAVYF; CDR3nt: TGTGCCAGCAGTCTAGGGACTAGCGGGAGGGCCGTGTACTTC
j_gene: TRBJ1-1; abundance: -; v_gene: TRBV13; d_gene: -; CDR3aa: CASSETGNTGVNTEAFF; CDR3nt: TGTGCCAGCAGCGAAACAGGGAATACTGGAGTAAACACTGAAGCTTTCTTT
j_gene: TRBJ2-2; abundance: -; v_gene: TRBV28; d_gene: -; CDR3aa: CASRLQGYTGELFF; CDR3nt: TGTGCCAGCAGGCTACAGGGTTACACCGGGGAGCTGTTTTTT
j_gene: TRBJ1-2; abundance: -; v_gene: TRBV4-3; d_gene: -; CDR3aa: CASREGGAGNYGYTF; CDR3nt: TGCGCCAGCAGAGAAGGGGGAGCAGGGAACTATGGCTACACCTTC
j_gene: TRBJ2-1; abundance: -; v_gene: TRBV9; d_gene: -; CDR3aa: CASSGGTFSYNEQFF; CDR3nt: TGTGCCAGCAGCGGAGGGACATTCTCCTACAATGAGCAGTTCTTC
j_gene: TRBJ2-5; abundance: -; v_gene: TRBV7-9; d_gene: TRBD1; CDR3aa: CASSLVGAGGQETQYF; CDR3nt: TGTGCCAGCAGCTTAGTTGGGGCAGGGGGCCAAGAGACCCAGTACTTC
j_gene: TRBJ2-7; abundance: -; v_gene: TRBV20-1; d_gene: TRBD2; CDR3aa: CSAPTSVGRYEQYF; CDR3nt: TGCAGTGCCCCTACTAGCGTCGGGAGGTACGAGCAGTACTTC
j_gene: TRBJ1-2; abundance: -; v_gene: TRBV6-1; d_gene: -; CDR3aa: CASSETPGGGGYTF; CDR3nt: TGTGCCAGCAGTGAAACCCCCGGTGGTGGTGGCTACACCTTC
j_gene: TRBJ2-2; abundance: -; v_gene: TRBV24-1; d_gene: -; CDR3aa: CATFSTGELFF; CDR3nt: TGTGCCACCTTCAGCACCGGGGAGTTGTTTTTT
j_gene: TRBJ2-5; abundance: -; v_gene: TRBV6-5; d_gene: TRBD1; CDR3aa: CASSPTRTGGETQYF; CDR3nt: TGTGCCAGCAGTCCTACCAGGACAGGGGGAGAGACCCAGTACTTC
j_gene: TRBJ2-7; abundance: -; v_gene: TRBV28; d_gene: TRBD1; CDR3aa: CASSPTTGWGEQYF; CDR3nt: TGTGCCAGCAGTCCTACGACAGGGTGGGGCGAGCAGTACTTC
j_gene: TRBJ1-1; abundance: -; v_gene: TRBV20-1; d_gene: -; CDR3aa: CRLLEERRTDGEFGAFF; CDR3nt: TGCAGACTGCTAGAGGAAAGAAGGACAGATGGGGAGTTCGGAGCTTTCTTT
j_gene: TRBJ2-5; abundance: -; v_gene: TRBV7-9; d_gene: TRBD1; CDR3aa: CASSLIGEQGEETQYF; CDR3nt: TGTGCCAGCAGCTTAATTGGTGAACAGGGGGAAGAGACCCAGTACTTC
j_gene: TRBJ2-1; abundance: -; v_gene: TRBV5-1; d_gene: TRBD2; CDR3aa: CASSPRTSGRLNEQFF; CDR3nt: TGCGCCAGCAGCCCTAGGACTAGCGGGAGGCTCAATGAGCAGTTCTTC
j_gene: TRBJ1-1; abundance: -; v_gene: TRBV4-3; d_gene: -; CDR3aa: CASSQELGGVTEAFF; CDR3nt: TGCGCCAGCAGCCAAGAGTTAGGGGGGGTCACTGAAGCTTTCTTT
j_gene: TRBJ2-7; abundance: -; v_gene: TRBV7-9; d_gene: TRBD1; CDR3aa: CASSSLTGAHEQYF; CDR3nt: TGTGCCAGCAGCTCTCTAACAGGGGCCCACGAGCAGTACTTC
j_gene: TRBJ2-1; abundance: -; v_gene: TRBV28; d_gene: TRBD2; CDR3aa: CASSFSGGASDEQFF; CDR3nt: TGTGCCAGCAGTTTCTCGGGGGGGGCCTCGGATGAGCAGTTCTTC
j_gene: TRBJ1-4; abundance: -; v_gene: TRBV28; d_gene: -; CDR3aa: CASSPEGQFNEKLFF; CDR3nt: TGTGCCAGCAGCCCTGAGGGGCAGTTTAATGAAAAACTGTTTTTT
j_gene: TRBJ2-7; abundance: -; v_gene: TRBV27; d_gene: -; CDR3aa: CASRALDSYEQYF; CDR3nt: TGTGCCAGCAGGGCCCTAGATTCCTACGAGCAGTACTTC
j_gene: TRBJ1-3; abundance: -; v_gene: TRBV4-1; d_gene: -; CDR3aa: CASSQDGQSSGNTIYF; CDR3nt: TGCGCCAGCAGCCAAGACGGACAGTCCTCTGGAAACACCATATATTTT
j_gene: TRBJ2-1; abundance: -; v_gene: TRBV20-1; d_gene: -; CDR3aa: CSATNRDSGPEQFF; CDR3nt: TGCAGTGCCACCAACCGGGACTCCGGCCCGGAGCAGTTCTTC
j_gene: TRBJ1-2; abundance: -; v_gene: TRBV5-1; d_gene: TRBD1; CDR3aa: CASSLGTGRPTNYGYTF; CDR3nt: TGCGCCAGCAGCTTGGGGACAGGGAGACCAACTAACTATGGCTACACCTTC
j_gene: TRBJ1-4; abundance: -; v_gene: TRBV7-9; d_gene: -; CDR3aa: CASSGRDGEEKLFF; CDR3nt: TGTGCCAGCAGCGGTAGGGACGGAGAGGAAAAACTGTTTTTT
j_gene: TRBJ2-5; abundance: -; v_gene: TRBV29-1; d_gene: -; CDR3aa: CSAVLETQYF; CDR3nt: TGCAGCGCTGTTTTAGAGACCCAGTACTTC
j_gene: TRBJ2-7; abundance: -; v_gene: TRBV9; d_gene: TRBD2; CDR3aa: CASSLGTMDEQYF; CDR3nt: TGTGCCAGCAGCCTCGGGACTATGGACGAGCAGTACTTC
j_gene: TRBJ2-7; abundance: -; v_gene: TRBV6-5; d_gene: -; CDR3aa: CASSSSRSYEQYF; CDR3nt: TGTGCCAGCAGTTCTTCTCGGTCCTACGAGCAGTACTTC
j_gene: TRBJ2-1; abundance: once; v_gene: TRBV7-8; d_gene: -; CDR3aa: CASSTHSSNEQFF; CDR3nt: TGTGCCAGCAGCACCCACAGTTCCAATGAGCAGTTCTTC
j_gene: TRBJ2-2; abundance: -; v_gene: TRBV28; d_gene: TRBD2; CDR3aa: CASSLLVAGLNTGELFF; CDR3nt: TGTGCCAGCAGTTTATTGGTAGCGGGATTGAACACCGGGGAGCTGTTTTTT
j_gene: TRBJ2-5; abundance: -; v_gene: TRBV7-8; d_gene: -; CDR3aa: CASSQPGGRETQYF; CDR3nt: TGTGCCAGCAGCCAGCCCGGGGGGCGGGAGACCCAGTACTTC
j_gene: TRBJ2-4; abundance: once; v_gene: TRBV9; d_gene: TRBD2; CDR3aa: CASSDGLAELAKNIQYF; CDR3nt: TGTGCCAGCAGCGACGGACTAGCGGAGCTAGCCAAAAACATTCAGTACTTC
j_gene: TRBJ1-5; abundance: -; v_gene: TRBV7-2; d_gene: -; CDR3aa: CASSLGAGMNNQPQHF; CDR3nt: TGTGCCAGCAGCTTAGGGGCAGGGATGAACAATCAGCCCCAGCATTTT
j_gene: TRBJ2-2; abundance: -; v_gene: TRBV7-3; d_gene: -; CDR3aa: CASKEAQATGELFF; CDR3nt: TGTGCCAGCAAAGAAGCGCAGGCTACCGGGGAGCTGTTTTTT
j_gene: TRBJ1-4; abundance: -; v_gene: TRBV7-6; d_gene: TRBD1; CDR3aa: CASSLGTGAREKLFF; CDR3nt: TGTGCCAGCAGCTTAGGGACAGGGGCCCGTGAAAAACTGTTTTTT
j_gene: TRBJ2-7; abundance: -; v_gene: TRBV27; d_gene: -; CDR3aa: CASSLFAGADEQYF; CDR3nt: TGTGCCAGCAGTTTATTTGCGGGGGCAGACGAGCAGTACTTC